What follows are 5 T cell receptor beta chains derived from one specimen sequenced in a study of T cell responses to AZD1222 COVID-19 vaccine. Libraries were prepared by immunoSEQ multiplex PCR; TCRdb keeps only in-frame clonotypes and omits some of them. The sample lists about 130,000 clones; 85% to 95% were seen once. The sequenced sample was peripheral blood, obtained 28 days after the second AZD1222 dose. These receptors originate from an adult who received the AZD1222 COVID-19 vaccine.

The V gene is TRBV9, the J gene TRBJ1-3, with D possibly matching TRBD1 (5 bases). CDR1 is SGDLS, CDR2 YYNGEE, per germline. CDR3 length: 16 residues. V lost 4 bases to trimming and J lost 2 bases, with 16 bases between them. The CDR3 is CASSLGHSVAGNTIYF. Written as DNA, the CDR3 is TGTGCCAGCAGCCTCGGACATTCGGTCGCTGGAAACACCATATATTTT.

This clone was observed once. V gene TRBV7-3 combines with J gene TRBJ2-2, with D possibly being TRBD1 (5 bases). Germline V gives CDR1 SGHTA, CDR2 FQGTGA. The V and J ends lost 2 bases and 2 bases respectively, with 6 bases between them. This CDR3 region has 14 residues. CDR3 nucleotide sequence: TGTGCCAGCAGCTTACAGGGAAACACCGGGGAGCTGTTTTTT. It translates to CASSLQGNTGELFF. The full variable domain, with the rest looked up from reference TRBV7-3 and TRBJ2-2, is GAGVSQTPSNKVTEKGKYVELRCDPISGHTALYWYRQSLGQGPEFLIYFQGTGAADDSGLPNDRFFAVRPEGSVSTLKIQRTERGDSAVYLCASSLQGNTGELFFGEGSRLTVL.

This chain connects TRBV6-6 to TRBJ1-1; perhaps TRBD1 as D (5 bases). Per the germline V gene, CDR1 is MNHNY and CDR2 is SVGAGI (reference sequence). This CDR3 has 15 residues. Trimming removed 4 bases at V and 0 bases at J, with 12 bases between. DNA of the CDR3: TGTGCCAGCAGTTCCCAGGACATCATGAACACTGAAGCTTTCTTT. The encoded protein is CASSSQDIMNTEAFF.

The rearrangement joins TRBV12-3 or TRBV12-4 to TRBJ1-2, with 8 bases that match TRBD1. The CDR3 is 13 amino acids. Trimming at V came to 6 bases and at J to 8 bases, leaving 8 bases not matched to a gene. This CDR3 is CASSRTGTDGYTF. CDR3 nucleotides: TGTGCCAGCAGCCGGACAGGGACCGACGGCTACACCTTC.

This chain uses TRBV27 with TRBJ1-6; TRBD1 agrees at 7 bases. Per germline, CDR1 MNHEY and CDR2 SMNVEV (reference sequence). CDR3 length: 15 amino acids. The V and J ends lost 6 bases and 4 bases, in that order; junction bases with no gene match: 6. The CDR3 reads CASRRDRRYNSPLHF. CDR3 in DNA: TGTGCCAGCAGGCGGGACAGAAGATATAATTCACCCCTCCACTTT.